This T cell receptor beta chain emerged from a study of blood T cell repertoires in COVID-19. Study-wide background: Specimens from acute and convalescent COVID-19 originated in the United States, Italy and Spain. PBMCs, B-cell-depleted T cells, or T cells were the source of the cDNA or gDNA that made up the material.

Libraries were prepared by immunoSEQ multiplex PCR; TCRdb keeps only in-frame clonotypes and omits some of them. The data hold about 40,000 clones, with about 90% observed a single time. The germline gives CDR1 MDHEN, CDR2 SYDVKM. After removal of 5 bases from V and 5 bases from J, the junction contained 25 bases not matched to a gene. This CDR3 spans 21 amino acids. The chain joins TRBV28 to TRBJ2-5, with TRBD1 matching over 11 bases. The sample was peripheral blood. The origin of this receptor is a woman in her seventies with acute or convalescent COVID-19. CDR3 nucleotides: TGTGCCAGCAGTACTAACCCCCATACCTCCGGGACAGGGGGGGATATGGAGACCCAGTACTTC. Protein sequence: CASSTNPHTSGTGGDMETQYF.